The sample holds many counts of the clone carrying this T cell receptor (beta chain). Its antigen is unidentified. These data belong to a study of CD8 T cells in ankylosing spondylitis. Broader study findings: Disease-associated clonotypes exhibited CD8+ identity and were relatively infrequent in peripheral blood. Researchers reportedly found disease-linked clones significantly enriched in matched ankylosing spondylitis synovial fluid.

A quantitative 5'-RACE method, one with molecular barcodes, was used to make TCR beta libraries. TCRdb reanalysed the 5' RACE reads using MiXCR and keeps one entry per CDR3 protein. The sample holds more than 300,000 distinct CDR3 sequences, around 10% seen once. Unmatched junction bases numbered 14, after V lost 6 bases and J lost 6 bases. CDR3 length: 17 amino acids. This receptor was identified in a female donor with ankylosing spondylitis or in good health (not recorded which). Sequencing was done on a sample of blood, either unsorted or a sorted T cell fraction (not recorded which). The V gene is TRBV12-3 or TRBV12-4, the J gene TRBJ2-7; 13 positions match TRBD2. Here the CDR3 reads CASRSETAGLAGSEQYF. The CDR3 DNA reads as TGTGCCAGCAGGTCGGAGACTGCGGGACTAGCGGGAAGCGAGCAGTACTTC.